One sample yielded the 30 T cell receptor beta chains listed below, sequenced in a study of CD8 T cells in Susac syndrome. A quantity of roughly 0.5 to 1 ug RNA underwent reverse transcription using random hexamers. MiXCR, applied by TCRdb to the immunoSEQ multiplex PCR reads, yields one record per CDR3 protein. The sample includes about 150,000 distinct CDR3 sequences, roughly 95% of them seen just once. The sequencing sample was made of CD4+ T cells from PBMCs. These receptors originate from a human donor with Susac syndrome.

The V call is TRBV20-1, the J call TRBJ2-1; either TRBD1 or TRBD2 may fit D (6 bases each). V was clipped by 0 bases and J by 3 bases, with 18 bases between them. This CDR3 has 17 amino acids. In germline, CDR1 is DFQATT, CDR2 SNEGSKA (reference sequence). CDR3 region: CSARDRIGGGLYNEQFF. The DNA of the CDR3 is TGCAGTGCTAGAGATCGGATAGGAGGGGGGCTCTACAATGAGCAGTTCTTC.

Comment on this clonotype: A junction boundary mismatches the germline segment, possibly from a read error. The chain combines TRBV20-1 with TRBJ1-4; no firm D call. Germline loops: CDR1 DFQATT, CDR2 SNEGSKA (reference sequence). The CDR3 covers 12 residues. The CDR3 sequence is CSAIDDALDVSF. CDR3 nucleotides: TGCAGTGCTATAGATGACGCCCTCGATGTTTCCTTT.

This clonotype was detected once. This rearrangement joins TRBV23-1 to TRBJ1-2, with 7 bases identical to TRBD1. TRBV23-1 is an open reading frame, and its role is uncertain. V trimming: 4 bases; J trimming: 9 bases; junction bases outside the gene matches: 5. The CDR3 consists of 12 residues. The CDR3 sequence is CASSPTGRSYTF. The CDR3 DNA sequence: TGCGCCAGCAGTCCGACAGGGCGGAGCTACACCTTC.

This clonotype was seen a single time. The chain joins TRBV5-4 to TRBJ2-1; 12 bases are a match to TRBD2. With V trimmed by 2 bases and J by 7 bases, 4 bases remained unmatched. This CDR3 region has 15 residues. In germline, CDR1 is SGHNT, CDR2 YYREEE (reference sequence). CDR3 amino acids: CASSFRTSGTNEQFF. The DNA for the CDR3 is TGTGCCAGCAGCTTCCGGACTAGCGGGACTAATGAGCAGTTCTTC.

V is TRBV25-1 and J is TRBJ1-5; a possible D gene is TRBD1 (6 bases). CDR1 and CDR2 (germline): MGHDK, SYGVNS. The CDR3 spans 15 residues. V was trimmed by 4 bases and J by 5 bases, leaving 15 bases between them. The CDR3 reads CASSGGGGPDQPQHF. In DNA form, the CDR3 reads TGTGCCAGCAGTGGGGGTGGGGGGCCTGATCAGCCCCAGCATTTT.

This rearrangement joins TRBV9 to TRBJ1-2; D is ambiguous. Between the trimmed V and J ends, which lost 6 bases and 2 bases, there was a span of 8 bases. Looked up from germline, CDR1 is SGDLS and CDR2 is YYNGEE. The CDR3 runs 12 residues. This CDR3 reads CASTSANYGYTF. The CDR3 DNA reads TGTGCCAGCACGTCAGCGAACTATGGCTACACCTTC.

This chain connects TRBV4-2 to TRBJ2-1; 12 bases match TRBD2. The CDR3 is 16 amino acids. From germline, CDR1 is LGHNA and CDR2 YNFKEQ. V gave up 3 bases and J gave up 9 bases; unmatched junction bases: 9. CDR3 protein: CASSQLATSGRGEQFF. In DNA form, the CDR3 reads TGTGCCAGCAGCCAGCTGGCGACTAGCGGGAGAGGTGAGCAGTTCTTC.

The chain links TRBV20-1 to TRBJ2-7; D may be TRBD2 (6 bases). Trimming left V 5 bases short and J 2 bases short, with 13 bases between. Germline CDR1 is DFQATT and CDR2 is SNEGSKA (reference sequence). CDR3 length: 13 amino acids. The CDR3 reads CSALRGNTYEQYF. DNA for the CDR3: TGCAGTGCTCTCCGGGGGAACACCTACGAGCAGTACTTC.

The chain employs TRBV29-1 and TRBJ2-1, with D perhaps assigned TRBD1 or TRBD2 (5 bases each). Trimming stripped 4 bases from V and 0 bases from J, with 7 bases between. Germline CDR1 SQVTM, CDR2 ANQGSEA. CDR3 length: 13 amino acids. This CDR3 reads CSVGGSSYNEQFF. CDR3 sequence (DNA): TGCAGCGTTGGGGGGAGCTCCTACAATGAGCAGTTCTTC.

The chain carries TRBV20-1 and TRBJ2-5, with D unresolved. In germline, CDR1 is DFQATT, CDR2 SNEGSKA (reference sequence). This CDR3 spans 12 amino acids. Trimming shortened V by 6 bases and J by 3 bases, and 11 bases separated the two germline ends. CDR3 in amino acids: CSALGIEETQYF. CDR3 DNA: TGCAGTGCCTTGGGGATCGAAGAGACCCAGTACTTC.

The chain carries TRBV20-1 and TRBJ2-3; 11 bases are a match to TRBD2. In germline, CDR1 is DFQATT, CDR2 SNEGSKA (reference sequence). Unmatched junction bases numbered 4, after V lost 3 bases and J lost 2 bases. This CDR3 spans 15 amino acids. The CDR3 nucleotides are TGCAGTGCTAGCTTGACTAGCGGGAACACAGATACGCAGTATTTT. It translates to CSASLTSGNTDTQYF.

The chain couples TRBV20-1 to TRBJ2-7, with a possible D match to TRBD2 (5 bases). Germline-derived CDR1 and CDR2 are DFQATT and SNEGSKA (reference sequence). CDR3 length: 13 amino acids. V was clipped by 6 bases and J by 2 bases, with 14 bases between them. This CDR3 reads CSALHAGAYEQYF. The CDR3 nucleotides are TGCAGTGCACTCCACGCCGGGGCCTACGAGCAGTACTTC.

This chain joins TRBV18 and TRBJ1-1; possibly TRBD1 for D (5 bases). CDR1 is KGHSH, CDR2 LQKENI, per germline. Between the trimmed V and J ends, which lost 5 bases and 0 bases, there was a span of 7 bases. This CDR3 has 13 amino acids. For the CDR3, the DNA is TGTGCCAGCTCAACGACAGTGAACACTGAAGCTTTCTTT. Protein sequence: CASSTTVNTEAFF. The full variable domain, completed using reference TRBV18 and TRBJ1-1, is NAGVMQNPRHLVRRRGQEARLRCSPMKGHSHVYWYRQLPEEGLKFMVYLQKENIIDESGMPKERFSAEFPKEGPSILRIQQVVRGDSAAYFCASSTTVNTEAFFGQGTRLTVV.

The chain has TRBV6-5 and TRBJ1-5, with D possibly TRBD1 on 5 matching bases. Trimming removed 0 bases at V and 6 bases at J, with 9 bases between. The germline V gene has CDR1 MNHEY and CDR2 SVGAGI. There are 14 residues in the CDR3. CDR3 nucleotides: TGTGCCAGCAGTTACTCCAGGGAAGGTCAGCCCCAGCATTTT. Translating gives CASSYSREGQPQHF.

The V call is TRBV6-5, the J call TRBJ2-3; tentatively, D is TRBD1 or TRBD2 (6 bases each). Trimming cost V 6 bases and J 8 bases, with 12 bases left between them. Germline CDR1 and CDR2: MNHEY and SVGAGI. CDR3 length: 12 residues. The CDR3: CASRAEGGTQYF. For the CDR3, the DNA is TGTGCCAGCAGGGCGGAGGGGGGTACGCAGTATTTT.

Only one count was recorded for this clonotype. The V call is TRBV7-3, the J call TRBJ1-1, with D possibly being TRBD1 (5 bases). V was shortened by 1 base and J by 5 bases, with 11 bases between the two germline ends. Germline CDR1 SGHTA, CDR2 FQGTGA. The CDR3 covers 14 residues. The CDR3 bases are TGTGCCAGCAGCTTAAACTCCGGGGCGACTGAAGCTTTCTTT. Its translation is CASSLNSGATEAFF.

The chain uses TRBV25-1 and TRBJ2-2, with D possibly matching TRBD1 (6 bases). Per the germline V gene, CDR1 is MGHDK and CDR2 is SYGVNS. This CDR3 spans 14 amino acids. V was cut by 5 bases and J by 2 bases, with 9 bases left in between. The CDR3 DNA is TGTGCCAGCAGTACGGGACACAACACCGGGGAGCTGTTTTTT. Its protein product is CASSTGHNTGELFF.

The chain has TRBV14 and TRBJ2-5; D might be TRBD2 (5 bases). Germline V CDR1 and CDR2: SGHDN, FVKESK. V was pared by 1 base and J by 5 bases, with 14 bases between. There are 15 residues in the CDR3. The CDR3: CASSQGSQPGETQYF. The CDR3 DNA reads TGTGCCAGCAGCCAAGGGTCACAGCCGGGGGAGACCCAGTACTTC. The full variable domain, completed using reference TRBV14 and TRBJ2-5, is EAGVTQFPSHSVIEKGQTVTLRCDPISGHDNLYWYRRVMGKEIKFLLHFVKESKQDESGMPNNRFLAERTGGTYSTLKVQPAELEDSGVYFCASSQGSQPGETQYFGPGTRLLVL.

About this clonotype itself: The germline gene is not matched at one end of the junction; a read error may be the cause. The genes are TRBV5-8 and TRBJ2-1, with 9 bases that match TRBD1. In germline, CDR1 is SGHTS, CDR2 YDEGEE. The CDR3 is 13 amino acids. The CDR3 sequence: CASSPDAGTGLLF. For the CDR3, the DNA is TGTGCCAGCAGCCCGGACGCCGGGACAGGGTTGCTCTTC. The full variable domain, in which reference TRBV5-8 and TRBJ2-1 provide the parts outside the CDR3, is EAGVTQSPTHLIKTRGQQATLRCSPISGHTSVYWYQQALGLGLQFLLWYDEGEERNRGNFPPRFSGRQFPNYSSELNVNALELEDSALYLCASSPDAGTGLLFGPGTRLTVL.

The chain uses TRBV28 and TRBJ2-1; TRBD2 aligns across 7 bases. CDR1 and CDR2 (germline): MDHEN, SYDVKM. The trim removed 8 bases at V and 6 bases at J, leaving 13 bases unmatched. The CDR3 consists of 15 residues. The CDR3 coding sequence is TGTGCCAGCGGACGGCCCCAGCGGGACTCCAATGAGCAGTTCTTC. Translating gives CASGRPQRDSNEQFF.

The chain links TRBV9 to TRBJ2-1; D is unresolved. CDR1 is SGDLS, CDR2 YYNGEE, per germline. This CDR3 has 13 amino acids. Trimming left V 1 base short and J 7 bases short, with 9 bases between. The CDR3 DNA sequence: TGTGCCAGCAGCGTAACTGAACGGAATGAGCAGTTCTTC. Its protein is CASSVTERNEQFF.

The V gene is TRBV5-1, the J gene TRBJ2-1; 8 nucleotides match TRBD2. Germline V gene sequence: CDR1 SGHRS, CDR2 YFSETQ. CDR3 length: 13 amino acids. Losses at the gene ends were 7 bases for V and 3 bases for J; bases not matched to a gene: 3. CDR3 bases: TGCGCCAGCGGTCGGGGGGGCTACAATGAGCAGTTCTTC. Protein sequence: CASGRGGYNEQFF.

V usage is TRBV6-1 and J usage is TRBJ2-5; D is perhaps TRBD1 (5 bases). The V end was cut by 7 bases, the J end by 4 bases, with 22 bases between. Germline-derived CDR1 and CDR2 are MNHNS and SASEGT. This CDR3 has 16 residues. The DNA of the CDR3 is TGTGCCAGCACCAAGAGCCGAATGGGGCGCGGAGAGACCCAGTACTTC. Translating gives CASTKSRMGRGETQYF.

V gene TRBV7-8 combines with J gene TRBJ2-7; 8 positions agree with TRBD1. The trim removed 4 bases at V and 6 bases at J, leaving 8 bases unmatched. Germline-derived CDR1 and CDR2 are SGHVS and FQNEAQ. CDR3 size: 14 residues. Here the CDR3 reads CASSSGQGIREQYF. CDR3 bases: TGTGCCAGCAGCTCCGGACAGGGAATACGCGAGCAGTACTTC.

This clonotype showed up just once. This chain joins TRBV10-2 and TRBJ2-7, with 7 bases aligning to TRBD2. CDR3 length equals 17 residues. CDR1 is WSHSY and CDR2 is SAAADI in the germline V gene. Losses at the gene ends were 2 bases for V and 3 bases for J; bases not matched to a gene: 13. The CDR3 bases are TGCGCCAGCAGTGAGGGCTCGAGGTGGGGGGGAAGCTACGAGCAGTACTTC. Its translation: CASSEGSRWGGSYEQYF.

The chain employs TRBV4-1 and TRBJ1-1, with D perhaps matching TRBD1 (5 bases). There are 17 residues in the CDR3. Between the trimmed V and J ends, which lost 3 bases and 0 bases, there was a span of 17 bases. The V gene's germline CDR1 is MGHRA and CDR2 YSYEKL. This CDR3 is CASSHGGSGHLNTEAFF. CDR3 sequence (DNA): TGCGCCAGCAGCCATGGGGGTTCGGGGCATTTGAACACTGAAGCTTTCTTT.

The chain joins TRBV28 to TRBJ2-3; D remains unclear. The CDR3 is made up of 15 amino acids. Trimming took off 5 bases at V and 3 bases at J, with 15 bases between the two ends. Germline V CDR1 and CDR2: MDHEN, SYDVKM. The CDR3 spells CASSHPARWTDTQYF. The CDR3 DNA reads TGTGCCAGCAGTCACCCGGCCCGCTGGACAGATACGCAGTATTTT.

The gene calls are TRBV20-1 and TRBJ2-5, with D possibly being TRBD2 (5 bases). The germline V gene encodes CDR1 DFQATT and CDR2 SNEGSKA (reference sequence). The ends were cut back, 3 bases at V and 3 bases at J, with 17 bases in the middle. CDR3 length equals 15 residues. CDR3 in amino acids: CSASGSRAGEETQYF. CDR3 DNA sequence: TGCAGTGCTAGTGGGAGTAGGGCAGGAGAAGAGACCCAGTACTTC.

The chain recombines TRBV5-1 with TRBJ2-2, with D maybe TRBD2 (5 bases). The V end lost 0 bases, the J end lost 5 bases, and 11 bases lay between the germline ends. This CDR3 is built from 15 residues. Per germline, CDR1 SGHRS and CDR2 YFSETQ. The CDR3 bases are TGCGCCAGCAGCTTGGTCGTATCGGGGACCGGGGAGCTGTTTTTT. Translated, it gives CASSLVVSGTGELFF.

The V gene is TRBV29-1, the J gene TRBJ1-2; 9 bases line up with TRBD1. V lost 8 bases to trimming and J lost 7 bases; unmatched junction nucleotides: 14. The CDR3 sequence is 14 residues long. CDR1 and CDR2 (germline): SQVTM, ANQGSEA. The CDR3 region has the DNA TGCAGCAGTACAGGGGGCCCTCCCTTAGGTGGCTACACCTTC. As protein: CSSTGGPPLGGYTF. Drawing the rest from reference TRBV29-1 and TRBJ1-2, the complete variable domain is SAVISQKPSRDICQRGTSLTIQCQVDSQVTMMFWYRQQPGQSLTLIATANQGSEATYESGFVIDKFPISRPNLTFSTLTVSNMSPEDSSIYLCSSTGGPPLGGYTFGSGTRLTVV.